This T cell receptor beta chain comes out of a study of cytomegalovirus exposure and HLA in healthy donors. The CDR3 spans 15 residues. V shed 5 bases, J shed 7 bases, and the junction held 9 bases outside the gene matches. Germline values: CDR1 MNHEY, CDR2 SMNVEV (reference sequence). PCR amplification relied on 60 Vbeta primers (plus 13 Jbeta primers). Clones were sequenced by immunoSEQ multiplex PCR, and TCRdb holds only the in-frame ones, with some missing. This sample carries approximately 110,000 clones, roughly 66% of them seen once, and the ten largest clones take approximately 4.8%. The sample holds one count of this clone.

Input material: PBMCs. V usage is TRBV27 and J usage is TRBJ1-4; 8 nucleotides match TRBD1. The sequence was obtained from a man between 60 and 75 years old in good health and CMV-seropositive. CDR3 coding DNA: TGTGCCAGCAGTACCTCAGGGGGCGCGAGTGAAAAACTGTTTTTT. Encoded protein: CASSTSGGASEKLFF.